The clone carrying this TCR beta chain was counted a single time. Its antigen remains unknown. Sequencing was performed with immunoSEQ multiplex PCR; in TCRdb, only in-frame clones are kept and a portion is missing. The table lists 20,000 to 25,000 clones, roughly 70% of them singletons. These data originate in a study of PD-1 blockade in classical Hodgkin lymphoma. Relapse after autologous stem cell transplantation occurred in every patient, and brentuximab vedotin exposure varied. Patients reached a best response of complete response, partial response or progressive disease. Deletions cut 6 bases from V and 2 bases from J, with 14 bases between. Germline CDR1 is SGHRS and CDR2 is YFSETQ. The CDR3 is 15 amino acids. Points from the study as a whole: CD4+ but not CD8+ TCR diversity rose significantly by C4D1. The diversity seen at baseline in complete responders resembled that of newly diagnosed patients. Underlying causes for the observed repertoire differences were not defined, possibly disease activity or prior therapy.

The TCR comes from a human donor with classical Hodgkin lymphoma. The chain employs TRBV5-1 and TRBJ1-4; D is undetermined. The sequenced sample was peripheral blood mononuclear cells (PBMCs), obtained at baseline. CDR3 protein: CASNYLGLTNEKLFF. In DNA, the CDR3 is TGCGCCAGCAACTACCTCGGGCTCACTAATGAAAAACTGTTTTTT.